This T cell receptor (beta chain) was recorded in a study of identifying expanded T cells in peripheral blood. V was shortened by 3 bases and J by 2 bases, with 11 bases between the two germline ends. Germline V gene data show CDR1 as MDHEN and CDR2 as SYDVKM. The CDR3 totals 14 residues. The protocol was immunoSEQ multiplex PCR, while the TCRdb copy is restricted to in-frame clones and leaves out a portion. Of 70,000 or so clones detected, under 90% appear once; the ten largest clones hold over 2.5%. Material for sequencing was blood. This receptor was taken from a person between 18 and 75 years old in good health. This chain links TRBV28 with TRBJ2-7, with D possibly being TRBD2 (6 bases). The DNA for the CDR3 is TGTGCCAGCAGTTTCGGCGGGACGACCTACGAGCAGTACTTC. Translating it yields CASSFGGTTYEQYF.